This T cell receptor (beta chain) was captured by sequencing in a study of Ad26.COV2.S vaccination and SARS-CoV-2 variants (dated by TCRdb to about 2021). A note on the overall study: Vaccine-arm donors were drawn from COV1001, a multicentre, randomized, double-blind, placebo-controlled phase I-IIa trial of Ad26.COV2.S in healthy adults. A total of roughly 32 samples were included in the TCR-sequenced set, comprising roughly 19 Ad26.COV2.S vaccine recipients, 5 placebo recipients and 8 SARS-CoV-2 convalescent individuals. Ad26.COV2.S was administered intramuscularly at a dose of 5x10^10 or 1x10^11 viral particles, either as one shot or as two shots given 56 days apart. Trial participants were randomized into five groups of five, in which low-dose or high-dose Ad26.COV2.S was given once or twice, or placebo was given on both occasions. The specificity and breadth of SARS-CoV-2-reactive T cell receptors after Ad26.COV2.S vaccination were assessed by TCRbeta repertoire sequencing. Blinding of investigators to trial group allocation was maintained during experiments and outcome assessment.

The immunoSEQ Assay was used to sequence TCRbeta CDR3 regions. After extraction, genomic DNA underwent amplification by bias-controlled multiplex PCR, followed by high-throughput sequencing. As for the original processing: To quantify the absolute abundance of every unique TCRbeta CDR3 region, sequences were collapsed and filtered. T cell fraction was estimated by normalizing TCRbeta template counts to usable DNA, which was measured by amplifying reference genes present in all nucleated cells. Repertoire TCRs were annotated as SARS-CoV-2-specific when V gene, CDR3 amino acid sequence and J gene were exactly matched to a known reactive TCR set. The reference SARS-CoV-2 TCR set came from MIRA and was filtered for enrichment in COVID-19-positive ImmuneCODE repertoires, removing public or cross-reactive TCRs. Using the MIRA antigens, annotated TCRs were further analysed by specific ORF or by position within an ORF. Breadth was defined as the number of annotated unique rearrangements divided by the total number of unique productive rearrangements, and depth was defined as the summed frequency of the annotated unique rearrangements. Two-sided Wilcoxon rank-sum tests were used to compare TCR breadth between groups. TCRdb's version of the immuneACCESS table is confined to in-frame rearrangements and falls short of the full clone set. An unresolved V gene accounts for under half of the shortfall where checked; the remainder is of unknown origin. That table supplies the V and J calls and clone size; D and trimming were determined from the DNA. The sample includes approximately 400,000 clones, with about 83% observed a single time. The ten largest clonotypes hold around 7.4% of the sample.

A remark on this clone: Its antigen target is currently unknown. Base-call qualities are not available, and no considerably larger clone is one nucleotide away.

The CDR3 runs 15 amino acids, cysteine and phenylalanine included. Solely the CDR3 DNA is kept, with 45 bases framed from the first base. The junction shows trimming of 6 bases on V and 7 bases on J, and the gene matches do not reach 12 bases of it. CDR1 MNHEY and CDR2 SVGAGI are derived from the germline V gene. Explained via the paper, the treatment or condition label denotes: roughly 19 received Ad26.COV2.S at low or high dose, single or two shots; roughly five received placebo; per-sample allocation not given. Repertoires of vaccine and placebo recipients were sequenced from samples collected on day 63 after the first injection. Cohort 1b enrolled around 23 adults aged 18-55 years at a single site in Boston, USA, between 29 July and 7 August 2020. Ad26.COV2.S was a replication-incompetent adenovirus type 26 vector expressing a prefusion-stabilized SARS-CoV-2 spike protein from the original Wuhan strain.

The study at large found these results: Comparable non-spike TCR breadth was observed between vaccine and placebo recipients, consistent with only spike being contained in the vaccine. It was noted by the authors that total T cell responses may have been underestimated by the TCR breadth and depth analyses. Compared with placebo recipients, Ad26.COV2.S recipients showed higher spike-specific TCR breadth (P = 0.0014). Substantial breadth of spike-specific CD8+ and CD4+ T cell responses was reported after vaccination. The study lacked the statistical power to compare responses across vaccine doses or regimens.

This chain joins TRBV6-5 to TRBJ2-7; 10 of the junction bases match TRBD1. Source: peripheral blood, taken in a trial of Ad26.COV2.S vaccine versus placebo. This TCR was sampled from a person aged 18 to 59 who received the Ad26.COV2.S COVID-19 vaccine or a placebo. The CDR3 reads CASRRVTGGPGEQYF. The sequenced DNA: TGTGCCAGCAGGCGCGTGACAGGGGGCCCGGGGGAGCAGTACTTC.